These 22 T cell receptor beta chains came from one sample sequenced in a study of CD8 T cells in ankylosing spondylitis. What these receptors recognize is not known. A single record per CDR3 protein comes from TCRdb applying MiXCR to the 5' RACE reads. The profile covers a few hundred thousand distinct CDR3 sequences, with more than 5.5% appearing a single time and 12% to 15% taken by the ten largest. Findings of the study overall: Made up of eight highly homologous variants, a TCR beta motif appeared characteristic of ankylosing spondylitis blood.

Sequencing was done on a sample of blood, either unsorted or a sorted T cell fraction (not recorded which). These receptor sequences come from a male donor with ankylosing spondylitis.

This clonotype was recorded many times. The chain links TRBV7-2 to TRBJ2-7; D is unresolved. CDR1 and CDR2 from the germline V gene are SGHTA and FQGNSA. The V end lost 1 base, the J end lost 5 bases, and 6 bases lay between the germline ends. This CDR3 contains 12 residues. The CDR3 nucleotides read TGTGCCAGCAGCTTAGGGAACCACGAGCAGTACTTC. It specifies CASSLGNHEQYF.

This clonotype has a handful of counts. The chain couples TRBV15 to TRBJ2-7; the D gene could be TRBD1 or TRBD2 (5 bases each). Deletions cut 3 bases from V and 4 bases from J, with 13 bases between. Germline V lookup: CDR1 LNHNV, CDR2 YYDKDF (reference sequence). There are 14 residues in the CDR3. The CDR3 is CATSRRGGQYEQYF. CDR3 nucleotide sequence: TGTGCCACCAGCAGGAGGGGTGGGCAGTACGAGCAGTACTTC.

The V call is TRBV18, the J call TRBJ1-1, with D unclear. The CDR3 runs 12 residues. V lost 0 bases, J lost 6 bases, and 5 bases lay in between. The germline gives CDR1 KGHSH, CDR2 LQKENI. The CDR3 DNA reads TGTGCCAGCTCACCACCGTCGGCTGAAGCTTTCTTT. Residues: CASSPPSAEAFF.

V usage is TRBV6-5 and J usage is TRBJ2-7; possible D gene TRBD1, 5 bases. With 0 bases removed from V and 2 bases from J, the gap between germline ends came to 11 bases. The CDR3 consists of 15 residues. Germline CDR1 is MNHEY and CDR2 is SVGAGI. The DNA of the CDR3 is TGTGCCAGCAGTTACTCGACGGCGACAGCCTACGAGCAGTACTTC. This encodes CASSYSTATAYEQYF.

This clonotype was detected many times. CDR3 nucleotide sequence: TGCGCCAGCAGCCAAGATCCCTACGAGCAGTACTTC. Its protein product is CASSQDPYEQYF. The gene calls are TRBV4-3 and TRBJ2-7; D ambiguous. Germline CDR1 and CDR2: LGHNA and YSLEER. CDR3 size: 12 residues. V was shortened by 0 bases and J by 2 bases, with 2 bases between the two germline ends.

This clonotype came up many times. The genes are TRBV5-5 and TRBJ1-1; maybe TRBD1 (6 bases). Germline values: CDR1 SGHKS, CDR2 YYEKEE (reference sequence). Deletions cut 0 bases from V and 7 bases from J, with 13 bases between. This CDR3 is 14 amino acids long. The CDR3 reads CASSLVSAGVEAFF. CDR3 coding DNA: TGTGCCAGCAGCTTGGTCTCCGCAGGGGTTGAAGCTTTCTTT.

This clonotype was picked up many times. This sequence joins TRBV28 and TRBJ2-7; 9 nucleotides align to TRBD1. From germline, CDR1 is MDHEN and CDR2 SYDVKM. The V gene end was trimmed by 4 bases and the J gene end by 6 bases; junction bases not matched to a gene: 4. There are 13 residues in the CDR3. The CDR3 DNA sequence: TGTGCCAGCAGTTACGACAGGGGGGTCGAGCAGTACTTC. Amino acids: CASSYDRGVEQYF.

This clonotype has a count of ten or more. J is TRBJ1-1 and V is TRBV2, with D hard to call. Germline V gives CDR1 SNHLY, CDR2 FYNNEI. Trimming took off 8 bases at V and 0 bases at J, with 4 bases between the two ends. CDR3 length: 11 amino acids. CDR3 nucleotides: TGTGCCAGCTGGGTGAACACTGAAGCTTTCTTT. Amino acid sequence: CASWVNTEAFF.

This clonotype came up many times. The chain joins TRBV25-1 to TRBJ2-1; 7 bases are shared with TRBD1. Germline V lookup: CDR1 MGHDK, CDR2 SYGVNS. V lost 5 bases to trimming and J lost 3 bases; unmatched junction nucleotides: 4. The CDR3 loop spans 14 amino acids. The DNA for the CDR3 is TGTGCCAGCAGTCACAGGGGCCTCTACAATGAGCAGTTCTTC. This codes for CASSHRGLYNEQFF.

This clonotype was counted ten times or more. The junction shows a germline mismatch at one end, possibly a read error. The V call is TRBV14, the J call TRBJ2-1; D is ambiguous. CDR3 length: 13 amino acids. In germline, CDR1 is SGHDN, CDR2 FVKESK. The CDR3 is CASSPPKGSHKIF. The CDR3 DNA reads as TGTGCCAGCAGCCCGCCGAAGGGATCCCACAAGATCTTC.

This clonotype was detected many times. For the CDR3, the DNA is TGTGCCAGCAGTTACCCCGACAAGTTCTACGAGCAGTACTTC. As protein: CASSYPDKFYEQYF. The V and J genes are TRBV6-2 or TRBV6-3 and TRBJ2-7; D remains ambiguous. The germline V and J ends were trimmed by 2 bases and 3 bases, with 11 bases remaining between them. This CDR3 region has 14 residues. Germline V gene sequence: CDR1 MNHEY, CDR2 SVGEGT.

Many counts were recorded for this clonotype. The chain couples TRBV4-2 to TRBJ2-1; 9 positions agree with TRBD2. CDR1 LGHNA and CDR2 YNFKEQ come from the germline V gene. CDR3 length: 15 amino acids. V lost 4 bases to trimming and J lost 3 bases; unmatched junction nucleotides: 4. The CDR3 loop is CASSPGLASYNEQFF. Here the CDR3 DNA reads TGTGCCAGCAGCCCGGGACTAGCTAGCTACAATGAGCAGTTCTTC.

Ten or more counts support this clonotype. V and J are TRBV5-1 and TRBJ2-1; 12 bases match TRBD2. CDR3 length: 17 residues. V gave up 5 bases and J gave up 9 bases; unmatched junction bases: 15. The germline V gene has CDR1 SGHRS and CDR2 YFSETQ. CDR3 sequence: CASSELAGGTPAFEQFF. CDR3 in DNA: TGCGCCAGCAGTGAACTAGCGGGAGGAACCCCGGCGTTTGAGCAGTTCTTC.

In this sample, this clonotype turned up a few times. The chain links TRBV6-2 or TRBV6-3 to TRBJ2-2; 10 bases line up with TRBD2. V trimming: 9 bases; J trimming: 1 base; junction bases outside the gene matches: 23. Germline V gene sequence: CDR1 MNHEY, CDR2 SVGEGT. The length of the CDR3 is 21 residues. The CDR3 DNA reads TGTGCCAGTCGCTCGGGGGGAAGGACTAGCGGAAAAATACGGAACACCGGGGAGCTGTTTTTT. Encoded protein: CASRSGGRTSGKIRNTGELFF.

The V gene is TRBV7-8, the J gene TRBJ2-3, with 9 nucleotides matching TRBD2. There are 16 residues in the CDR3. Per germline, CDR1 SGHVS and CDR2 FQNEAQ. Losses at the gene ends were 1 base for V and 6 bases for J; bases not matched to a gene: 8. CDR3 DNA sequence: TGTGCCAGCAGCTTAGGAGCGGGGGGACCCATGGATACGCAGTATTTT. Its translation: CASSLGAGGPMDTQYF.

Notes on this clonotype: This may arise from a read error, as a much more abundant clone is one base away. The DNA for the CDR3 is TGTGCCAGCAGTTTTTCCGGGAGGGCCGGGGAGACCCGGTACTTC. It yields the protein CASSFSGRAGETRYF. The chain uses TRBV27 and TRBJ2-5; TRBD2 matches 8 bases. CDR1 is MNHEY, CDR2 SMNVEV, per germline (reference sequence). This CDR3 has 15 residues.

This clonotype was seen many times. This sequence joins TRBV7-9 and TRBJ1-2, with a possible D match to TRBD1 (6 bases). The V and J ends lost 0 bases and 4 bases respectively, with 12 bases between them. CDR3 size: 15 residues. CDR1 and CDR2 (germline): SEHNR, FQNEAQ (reference sequence). The CDR3: CASSLAYQGSYGYTF. The CDR3 DNA sequence: TGTGCCAGCAGCTTAGCATACCAGGGGAGCTATGGCTACACCTTC.

Ten or more counts support this clonotype. V usage is TRBV20-1 and J usage is TRBJ2-7, with 12 bases matching TRBD2. This CDR3 contains 15 residues. Trimming at V came to 6 bases and at J to 2 bases, leaving 8 bases not matched to a gene. The germline gives CDR1 DFQATT, CDR2 SNEGSKA (reference sequence). The CDR3 loop is CSAPTSGSLTYEQYF. The CDR3 DNA reads TGCAGTGCACCGACTAGCGGGAGTTTAACCTACGAGCAGTACTTC.

This clonotype was found many times. The chain has TRBV7-6 and TRBJ1-1, with D unresolved. Per germline, CDR1 SGHVS and CDR2 FNYEAQ. Trimming removed 5 bases at V and 5 bases at J, with 15 bases between. The CDR3 is made up of 14 amino acids. The CDR3 loop is CASSPGYTGTEAFF. CDR3 nucleotides: TGTGCCAGCAGCCCGGGGTACACGGGGACTGAAGCTTTCTTT.

The chain couples TRBV20-1 to TRBJ2-7, with D uncertain. Trimming removed 3 bases from V and 0 bases from J, with 12 bases in between. CDR1 and CDR2 from the germline V gene are DFQATT and SNEGSKA (reference sequence). The CDR3 sequence is 14 residues long. In nucleotides, the CDR3 is TGCAGTGCTAGTAGGCGGCCCAACTCCTACGAGCAGTACTTC. This sequence encodes CSASRRPNSYEQYF.

This clonotype was counted many times. The chain has TRBV4-3 and TRBJ2-7; the D call may be TRBD1 or TRBD2 (6 bases each). CDR3 length equals 17 residues. The germline V and J ends were trimmed by 0 bases and 3 bases, with 18 bases remaining between them. The germline V gene has CDR1 LGHNA and CDR2 YSLEER. The CDR3 spells CASSQERGALNFYEQYF. CDR3 sequence (DNA): TGCGCCAGCAGCCAAGAAAGGGGGGCGCTTAACTTCTACGAGCAGTACTTC.

The table lists this clonotype with many counts. The J gene is TRBJ1-1, the V gene TRBV5-1, with 9 nucleotides matching TRBD1. This CDR3 is 13 amino acids long. The V gene end was trimmed by 4 bases and the J gene end by 7 bases; junction bases not matched to a gene: 5. Germline-derived CDR1 and CDR2 are SGHRS and YFSETQ. The CDR3 is CASSAGQGYEAFF. The CDR3 DNA reads as TGCGCCAGCAGCGCCGGACAGGGGTATGAAGCTTTCTTT. The whole variable domain, remainder taken from reference TRBV5-1 and TRBJ1-1, is KAGVTQTPRYLIKTRGQQVTLSCSPISGHRSVSWYQQTPGQGLQFLFEYFSETQRNKGNFPGRFSGRQFSNSRSEMNVSTLELGDSALYLCASSAGQGYEAFFGQGTRLTVV.